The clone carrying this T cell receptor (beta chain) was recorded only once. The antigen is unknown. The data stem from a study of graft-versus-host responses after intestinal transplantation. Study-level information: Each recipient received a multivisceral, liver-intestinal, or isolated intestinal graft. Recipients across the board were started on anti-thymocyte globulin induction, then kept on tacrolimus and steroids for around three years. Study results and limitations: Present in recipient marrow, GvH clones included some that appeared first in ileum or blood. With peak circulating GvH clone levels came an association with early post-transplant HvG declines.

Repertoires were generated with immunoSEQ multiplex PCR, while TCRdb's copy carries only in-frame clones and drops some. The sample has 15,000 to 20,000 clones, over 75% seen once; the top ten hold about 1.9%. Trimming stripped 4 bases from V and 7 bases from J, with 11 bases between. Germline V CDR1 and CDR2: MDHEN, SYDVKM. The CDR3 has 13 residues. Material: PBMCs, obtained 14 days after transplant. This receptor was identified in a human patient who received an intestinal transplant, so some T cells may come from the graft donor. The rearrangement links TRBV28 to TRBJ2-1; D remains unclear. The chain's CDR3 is CASSSVQPNEQFF. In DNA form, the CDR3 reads TGTGCCAGCAGTTCCGTACAACCAAATGAGCAGTTCTTC.